This TCR beta chain was obtained from a study of monozygotic twins with inflammatory bowel disease. The CDR3 is 13 residues long. CDR1 and CDR2 (germline): MDHEN, SYDVKM. TCRdb reprocessed the 5' RACE reads and reports one entry per CDR3 protein, with no DNA. This sample's clone table lists roughly 170,000 distinct CDR3 sequences. The clonotype was recovered from a human donor with ulcerative colitis or Crohn's disease, or a healthy co-twin of an affected twin (not recorded which). This rearrangement joins TRBV28 to TRBJ2-5; TCRdb selects TRBD2, and the lack of DNA leaves this call unchecked. The sequencing sample was made of blood. CDR3 sequence reads: CASSLSIAETQYF.